This TCR beta chain is from a study of graft-versus-host responses after intestinal transplantation. This CDR3 is built from 16 residues. V gave up 0 bases and J gave up 8 bases; unmatched junction bases: 8. Germline-derived CDR1 and CDR2 are LGHNA and YSLEER. The data were produced by immunoSEQ multiplex PCR, yet TCRdb's version contains in-frame clones alone and is incomplete. The table includes tens of thousands of clones, about 95% detected once. The sample consisted of PBMCs, taken 16 days after intestinal transplant. J is TRBJ2-1 and V is TRBV4-3; 9 positions match TRBD2. The sequence derives from a human patient who received an intestinal transplant, so some T cells may come from the graft donor. The CDR3 spells CASSQDRASGKDEQFF. CDR3 nucleotides: TGCGCCAGCAGCCAAGATCGGGCTAGCGGGAAGGATGAGCAGTTCTTC.